This entry describes one TCR beta chain. The antigen remains unidentified. Blood specimens came from baseline, cycle 4 day 1, and cycle 7 day 1. The CDR3 runs 16 residues. Per germline, CDR1 SEHNR and CDR2 FQNEAQ (reference sequence). The ends lost 3 bases at V and 8 bases at J; junction bases unmatched: 9. The source of the sample is a study of OX40 agonist ivuxolimab in advanced cancers. Overall study results and limits: The mean number of expanded clones was higher in CD8+ T cells than in CD4+.

Profiled with immunoSEQ multiplex PCR; TCRdb holds only in-frame clones, not every one. This sample has about 69,000 clones, with 91% found just once. The chain combines TRBV7-9 with TRBJ2-1; 11 bases map to TRBD2. Source: CD4+ or CD8+ T cells sorted from blood, taken in a trial of the OX40 agonist ivuxolimab. The sequence was collected from an adult with an advanced solid tumor such as melanoma, head and neck, liver or kidney cancer. DNA of the CDR3: TGTGCCAGCAGCTTCTTAGCGGGAGGGCCGAGTTATGAGCAGTTCTTC. Protein sequence: CASSFLAGGPSYEQFF. Supplemented by reference TRBV7-9 and TRBJ2-1, the full variable domain reads DTGVSQNPRHKITKRGQNVTFRCDPISEHNRLYWYRQTLGQGPEFLTYFQNEAQLEKSRLLSDRFSAERPKGSFSTLEIQRTEQGDSAMYLCASSFLAGGPSYEQFFGPGTRLTVL.